A single sample is the source of the 20 T cell receptor beta chains below, sequenced in a study of T cells in Graves' hyperthyroidism and ophthalmopathy. Amplification targeted TCR beta CDR3 regions from RNA transcripts. HTBI primers drove first-round RT-PCR of the TCR CDR3. Each CDR3 protein gets one entry after TCRdb re-called the multiplex PCR reads with MiXCR. This sample has 250,000 or so distinct CDR3 sequences, with 15% to 20% found just once. The sample was blood. These receptors all come from a woman between 18 and 29 years old with Graves' ophthalmopathy.

Many counts were recorded for this clonotype. The chain uses TRBV27 and TRBJ1-5; D remains unclear. Trimming took 8 bases from V and 9 from J, leaving 8 bases between them. The CDR3 runs to 10 residues. The germline gives CDR1 MNHEY, CDR2 SMNVEV (reference sequence). Here the CDR3 DNA reads TGTGCCAGCGGAAACGGGCCCCAGCATTTT. This sequence encodes CASGNGPQHF.

This clonotype was counted between two and nine times. A much larger clone differs from this one at a single base, so this may be a read error. The chain has TRBV2 and TRBJ1-2; tentatively, D is TRBD1 (6 bases). The CDR3 loop spans 14 amino acids. Germline assignment: CDR1 SNHLY and CDR2 FYNNEI. The CDR3 DNA is TGTGCCAGCAGGCTGGCGGGGGGGGCTGGTGGCTACATCTTC. Translating it yields CASRLAGGAGGYIF.

This clonotype was found many times. This sequence joins TRBV7-9 and TRBJ2-3; D might be TRBD1 (5 bases). The V gene's germline CDR1 is SEHNR and CDR2 FQNEAQ (reference sequence). With 5 bases removed from V and 5 bases from J, the gap between germline ends came to 14 bases. The CDR3 is made up of 14 amino acids. Written as DNA, the CDR3 is TGTGCCAGCAGCCCTAGACAGAGGAGAGATACGCAGTATTTT. This sequence encodes CASSPRQRRDTQYF.

Details on this clonotype: Since a much larger clone is just one base distant, this may be a read error. V and J are TRBV20-1 and TRBJ1-5; D may be TRBD1 (6 bases). Germline values: CDR1 DFQATT, CDR2 SNEGSKA (reference sequence). The CDR3 covers 15 residues. CDR3 bases: TGCAGTGCTAGGTCGAGACAAGGGGGGAATCATCCCCAGCATTTT. This translates into CSARSRQGGNHPQHF.

This clonotype has at least ten counts. V is TRBV20-1 and J is TRBJ1-4; D remains ambiguous. This CDR3 spans 15 amino acids. Trimming left V 0 bases short and J 7 bases short, with 15 bases between. Looked up from germline, CDR1 is DFQATT and CDR2 is SNEGSKA (reference sequence). The CDR3 reads CSARDDSRSGEKLFF. Written as DNA, the CDR3 is TGCAGTGCTAGAGATGATAGCAGGTCGGGTGAAAAACTGTTTTTT.

Ten or more counts support this clonotype. The chain has TRBV11-2 and TRBJ2-4; a weak D match, TRBD1 (5 bases). CDR3 length: 15 amino acids. Germline V gene lookup returns CDR1 SGHAT and CDR2 FQNNGV. Trimming removed 5 bases at V and 0 bases at J, with 11 bases between. CDR3: CASSLDRIAKNIQYF. In DNA, the CDR3 is TGTGCCAGCAGCCTTGACAGAATAGCCAAAAACATTCAGTACTTC.

V is TRBV3-1 and J is TRBJ2-3; D may be TRBD1 (7 bases). The ends were cut back, 6 bases at V and 9 bases at J, with 19 bases in the middle. Germline V CDR1 and CDR2: LGHDT, YNNKEL (reference sequence). The CDR3 covers 14 residues. The CDR3 DNA reads as TGTGCCAGCAGTCCTGGAACAGGGGAGGACACGCAGTATTTT. Its protein product is CASSPGTGEDTQYF.

This clonotype has ten or more counts. This chain joins TRBV7-3 and TRBJ2-1; 7 nucleotides match TRBD1. CDR3 length: 18 amino acids. Per the germline V gene, CDR1 is SGHTA and CDR2 is FQGTGA. V shed 4 bases and J 3 bases; nucleotides not matched to a gene: 15. CDR3 loop: CASSWLQGPISNYNEQFF. The DNA for the CDR3 is TGTGCCAGCAGCTGGCTACAGGGGCCCATAAGTAACTACAATGAGCAGTTCTTC.

This clonotype was detected only a few times. The genes are TRBV25-1 and TRBJ2-2; 9 bases are a match to TRBD1. The CDR3 contains 16 residues. J was trimmed by 0 bases and V by 6 bases; bases with no gene match: 5. Germline V lookup: CDR1 MGHDK, CDR2 SYGVNS. The CDR3 sequence: CASRGTGWSNTGELFF. The CDR3 bases are TGTGCCAGCAGGGGGACAGGGTGGTCGAACACCGGGGAGCTGTTTTTT. Using reference TRBV25-1 and TRBJ2-2 for the parts outside the CDR3, the full variable domain is EADIYQTPRYLVIGTGKKITLECSQTMGHDKMYWYQQDPGMELHLIHYSYGVNSTEKGDLSSESTVSRIRTEHFPLTLESARPSHTSQYLCASRGTGWSNTGELFFGEGSRLTVL.

In this sample, this clonotype turned up many times. The chain carries TRBV11-2 and TRBJ2-3; D remains unclear. V lost 5 bases and J 3 bases, leaving 6 bases between the germline ends. The CDR3 totals 12 residues. CDR1 is SGHAT and CDR2 is FQNNGV in the germline V gene. CDR3 nucleotides: TGTGCCAGCAGCGACCTAACAGATACGCAGTATTTT. Protein: CASSDLTDTQYF.

This clonotype came up many times. The chain joins TRBV3-1 to TRBJ2-1, with 7 bases matching TRBD2. CDR3 length equals 15 residues. The V and J ends lost 1 base and 5 bases, in that order; junction bases with no gene match: 5. Looked up from germline, CDR1 is LGHDT and CDR2 is YNNKEL (reference sequence). CDR3 in amino acids: CASSQAASGNNEQFF. CDR3 nucleotides: TGTGCCAGCAGCCAAGCGGCTAGCGGCAACAATGAGCAGTTCTTC.

In this sample, this clonotype turned up many times. CDR3 sequence reads: CSARDPRDANEQFF. The CDR3, as DNA: TGCAGTGCTAGGGACCCGAGGGACGCTAATGAGCAGTTCTTC. This chain links TRBV20-1 with TRBJ2-1; TRBD1 or TRBD2 may be the D gene (5 bases each). Germline V lookup: CDR1 DFQATT, CDR2 SNEGSKA (reference sequence). This CDR3 has 14 residues. V shed 3 bases and J shed 7 bases, with 16 bases lying between them.

This clonotype was detected many times. This chain joins TRBV6-2 or TRBV6-3 and TRBJ2-7, with 10 bases lining up with TRBD2. Germline V lookup: CDR1 MNHEY, CDR2 SVGEGT. The CDR3 is 13 residues long. J gave up 6 bases and V 10 bases, and 9 bases lay outside the gene matches. This chain's CDR3 is CATGASGSIEQYF. CDR3 sequence (DNA): TGTGCCACCGGGGCTAGCGGGAGTATCGAGCAGTACTTC.

In its sample, this clonotype was seen many times. V and J are TRBV14 and TRBJ2-6, with D hard to call. This CDR3 is 14 amino acids long. CDR1 is SGHDN and CDR2 is FVKESK in the germline V gene. Trimming took off 4 bases at V and 2 bases at J, with 6 bases between the two ends. As DNA, the CDR3 is TGTGCCAGCAGCCCAGACACTGGGGCCAACGTCCTGACTTTC. It yields the protein CASSPDTGANVLTF.

This clonotype was detected many times. J is TRBJ2-5 and V is TRBV7-2; TRBD2 matches 13 bases. Trimming removed 5 bases from V and 2 bases from J; junction bases left unmatched: 2. Germline loops: CDR1 SGHTA, CDR2 FQGNSA. This CDR3 spans 15 amino acids. In DNA form, the CDR3 reads TGTGCCAGCAGCAAGGGACTAGCGGGACAAGAGACCCAGTACTTC. It is translated as CASSKGLAGQETQYF. Supplemented by reference TRBV7-2 and TRBJ2-5, the full variable domain reads GAGVSQSPSNKVTEKGKDVELRCDPISGHTALYWYRQSLGQGLEFLIYFQGNSAPDKSGLPSDRFSAERTGGSVSTLTIQRTQQEDSAVYLCASSKGLAGQETQYFGPGTRLLVL.

This clonotype showed up many times. This chain joins TRBV6-5 and TRBJ1-2, with D perhaps TRBD1 (5 bases). The CDR3 is made up of 14 amino acids. CDR1 and CDR2 from the germline V gene are MNHEY and SVGAGI. Trimming took 0 bases from V and 8 from J, leaving 13 bases between them. In DNA form, the CDR3 reads TGTGCCAGCAGTTACTCGAATTCTGGGGACGGCTACACCTTC. Translating gives CASSYSNSGDGYTF.

With respect to this clonotype: An end of the junction does not agree with germline; a read error may underlie this. The chain has TRBV7-2 and TRBJ2-1; weak D call: TRBD2 (6 bases). Germline values: CDR1 SGHTA, CDR2 FQGNSA. The CDR3 contains 14 residues. The CDR3 protein is CASTLASSHNEQFF. The CDR3 region has the DNA TGTGCCAGCACCCTAGCGTCCTCCCACAATGAGCAGTTCTTC.

This clonotype was seen repeatedly, ten times or more. V usage is TRBV28 and J usage is TRBJ1-2; 8 positions agree with TRBD1. This CDR3 is 14 amino acids long. V dropped 5 bases and J dropped 4; count of bases not matched to a gene: 6. Germline V gene lookup returns CDR1 MDHEN and CDR2 SYDVKM. The DNA for the CDR3 is TGTGCCAGCAGTCGGACAGGGTGGACCTATGGCTACACCTTC. It yields the protein CASSRTGWTYGYTF.

This clonotype was seen ten or more times. This sequence joins TRBV28 and TRBJ1-1; D might be TRBD1 (5 bases). Germline CDR1 MDHEN, CDR2 SYDVKM. With 5 bases removed from V and 4 bases from J, the gap between germline ends came to 17 bases. The CDR3 has 15 residues. In DNA form, the CDR3 reads TGTGCCAGCAGTCTCCGGGCGGGGCGGGCCACTGAAGCTTTCTTT. The encoded protein is CASSLRAGRATEAFF.

This clonotype came up many times. The chain links TRBV4-1 to TRBJ2-7, with D unresolved. V was shortened by 0 bases and J by 5 bases, with 17 bases between the two germline ends. This CDR3 contains 16 residues. Germline V CDR1 and CDR2: MGHRA, YSYEKL. CDR3 amino acids: CASSQEPTALGHEQYF. The CDR3, as DNA: TGCGCCAGCAGCCAAGAACCGACCGCGTTGGGCCACGAGCAGTACTTC.